This T cell receptor beta chain was captured by sequencing in a study of vaccination and CD4 T cells after COVID-19. The CDR3 is 16 residues long. The germline V gene has CDR1 LNHNV and CDR2 YYDKDF (reference sequence). V trimming: 1 base; J trimming: 3 bases; junction bases outside the gene matches: 5. CD4+ T cells that had been cultured provided DNA sequenced with the Oncomine TCR Beta short-read assay. Genomic DNA was drawn out of CD4+ T cells grown in culture. A single record per CDR3 protein comes from TCRdb applying MiXCR to the PCR reads. The sample consists of fewer than 9,000 distinct CDR3 sequences, 35% of them appearing once. Only a few counts were recorded for this clonotype. Its antigen is still unknown. Regarding treatment: roughly 10-day PBMC culture with coronavirus spike peptide pools or control peptides (ViraFEST assay). These CD4+ T cells came from an unexposed donor, sampled before the COVID-19 pandemic (2011-2018). ViraFEST used peptide pools to expand antigen-specific T cells, then sequenced TCRs.

Sequenced input: CD4+ T cells from blood, cultured in vitro. The receptor was derived from a human donor in good health. The J gene is TRBJ2-2, the V gene TRBV15, with 7 bases lining up with TRBD1. CDR3 sequence: CATSRGRGQDTGELFF. The CDR3 coding sequence is TGTGCCACCAGCAGAGGTAGGGGGCAGGACACCGGGGAGCTGTTTTTT.